This T cell receptor (beta chain) was sequenced during a study of T cell responses to AZD1222 COVID-19 vaccine (dated by TCRdb to the early 2020s). Regarding the complete study: TCR sequencing covered 230 to 250 trial participants: 200 to 220 given two doses of AZD1222 and approximately 26 given two doses of MenACWY control vaccine. Trial participants were enrolled by age into subgroups of 18-55, 56-69 and 70-plus years, and about 150, 27 and 61 TCR-sequenced participants, respectively, were included in these subgroups.

Study-wide findings and limitations: CD4 TCRs associated with the vaccine covered the entire spike protein, and the dominant responses were in regions 160-218 and 743-854. Reportedly, close to half of the unique spike-specific TCRs recognized epitopes lying outside the regions that are mutated in the B.1.351 and B.1.1.7 variants. The 56-69-year group was small, and its depth increase did not reach significance, likely because of low power. A significant rise in spike-specific TCR breadth and depth was observed after two AZD1222 doses relative to day 0 and relative to MenACWY recipients. Most participants were white British and females outnumbered males, and the authors suggested that clonal diversity may have been underestimated. Because no day 14 peak-response samples were available, the repertoires could be characterized only after the peak T cell response. Conclusions about previously exposed vaccinees were limited because only six AZD1222 recipients were SARS-CoV-2 seropositive at baseline.

The time point label, read with the paper, signifies: baseline before first vaccination. Samples from vaccinated people were obtained from the UK trials COV001 and COV002, which included a single-blind randomized controlled phase 2/3 trial of AZD1222 (ChAdOx1 nCoV-19) in healthy adults. For TCRbeta chain sequencing, PBMC samples from trial participants were taken at day 0 and at day 28 after the second dose. Trimming removed 1 base from V and 5 bases from J, leaving 9 bases between the germline ends. From the cysteine through the phenylalanine, the CDR3 covers 14 amino acids. Of all the DNA, just the CDR3 is kept, 42 bases in frame from base 1. The germline V gene (reference sequence) specifies LGHDT as CDR1 and YNNKEL as CDR2. Worth noting for this clone: Its antigen specificity is not known.

The CDR3 regions of human TCRbeta chains were subjected to immunosequencing. The source study handled its data this way. Repertoire TCRs were matched against a reference library of SARS-CoV-2-specific TCRs generated with the MIRA antigen-specificity platform. Breadth was defined as the fraction of unique TCRs that were SARS-CoV-2-associated. Depth was defined as the fraction of total T cells that were SARS-CoV-2-associated. Using the MIRA data, every spike-specific TCR was mapped to the spike region that the TCR reacted to and assigned to either a CD4 or a CD8 class. Log10-transformed breadth and depth values were compared by one-way ANOVA with Sidak's multiple comparisons tests. TCRdb holds this immuneACCESS table with in-frame rearrangements only. Some clones are missing; in checked studies, unresolved V genes explain under half, and the rest has no known cause. The D gene and trimming were derived from the DNA, and the V and J assignments and clone size from that table. In this sample's table one finds 150,000 or so clones. About 2.3% of the sample is in the top ten clones.

The receptor was derived from an adult in good health. Recombination joined TRBV3-1 (or the pseudogene TRBV3-2) with TRBJ1-3, and the D gene may be TRBD1, 5 bases matching. The specimen was peripheral blood. The CDR3 protein sequence reads: CASSQGGGRNTIYF. In nucleotides, the sequence is TGTGCCAGCAGCCAAGGTGGGGGGAGAAACACCATATATTTT.